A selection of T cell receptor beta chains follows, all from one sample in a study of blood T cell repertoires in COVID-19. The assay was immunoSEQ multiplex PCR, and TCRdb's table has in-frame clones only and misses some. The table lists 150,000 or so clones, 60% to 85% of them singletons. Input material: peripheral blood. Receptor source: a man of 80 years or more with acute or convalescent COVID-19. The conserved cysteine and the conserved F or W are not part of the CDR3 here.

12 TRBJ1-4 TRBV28 ASSLSGTNEKLF
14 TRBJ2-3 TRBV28 ASSGQDRGSADTQY
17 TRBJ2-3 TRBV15 ATSSPTSGGAGGTDTQY
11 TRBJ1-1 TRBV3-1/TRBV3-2 ASSQGRNTEAF
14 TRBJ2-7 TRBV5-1 ASSLGQGGGVLEQY
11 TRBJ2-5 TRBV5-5 ASSRGTERTQY
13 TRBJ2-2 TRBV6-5 ASNDSGGPTGELF
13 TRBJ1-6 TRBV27 ASSLSWQYNSPLH
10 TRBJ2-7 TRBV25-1 ASSEFGREQY
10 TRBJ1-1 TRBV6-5 ASSRTGAGVS
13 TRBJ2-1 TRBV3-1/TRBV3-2 ASSLNSPGRNEQF
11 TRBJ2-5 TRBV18 ASSRAGEETQY
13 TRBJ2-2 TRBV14 ASSQGGGGTGELF
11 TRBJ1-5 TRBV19 ASRDTSNQPQH
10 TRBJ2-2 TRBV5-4 ASSSYTGELF
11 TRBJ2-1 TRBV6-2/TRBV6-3 ASSYSEGLEQF
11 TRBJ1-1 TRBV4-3 ASSQETGSVAF
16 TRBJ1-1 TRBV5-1 ASSLWGGGSQLNTEAF
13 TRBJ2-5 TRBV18 ASSSPGLAGETQY
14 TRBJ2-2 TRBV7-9 ASRSGTGAVTGELF
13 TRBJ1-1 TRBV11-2 ASSLEVAANTEAF
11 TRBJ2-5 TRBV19 ASKSSGQETQY
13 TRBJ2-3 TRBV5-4 ASSTGLASADTQY
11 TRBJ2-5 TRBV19 ASSMSGYGTQY
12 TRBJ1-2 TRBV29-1 SVVVTEINYGYT
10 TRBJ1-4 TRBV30 AWSVQGEKLF
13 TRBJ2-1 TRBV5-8 ASSPAGGQGDEQF
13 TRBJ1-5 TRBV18 ASSPQGAGNQPQH
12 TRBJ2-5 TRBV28 ASSRGQSRETQY
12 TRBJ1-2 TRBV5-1 ASSSSGTDYGYT
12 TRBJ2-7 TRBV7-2 ASSLLAGGGEQY
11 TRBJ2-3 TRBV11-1 ASSLWRTDTQY
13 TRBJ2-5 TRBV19 ASSIGGLDQETQY
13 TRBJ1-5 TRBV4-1 ASSPLGTGNQPQH
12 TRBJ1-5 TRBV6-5 ASSPASRSQPQH
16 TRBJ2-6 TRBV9 ASSAYTGGSFTANVLT
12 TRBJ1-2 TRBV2 ASRGSGRIYGYT
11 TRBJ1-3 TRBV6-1 ASSEVRGNTIY
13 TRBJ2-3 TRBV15 ATSTGGGSADTQY
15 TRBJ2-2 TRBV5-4 ASSLTGQGLGTGELF
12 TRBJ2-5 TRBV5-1 ASSLAQGPETQY
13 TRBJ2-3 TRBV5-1 ASRQSGGSTDTQY
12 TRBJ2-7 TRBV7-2 ASSPTSGAREQY
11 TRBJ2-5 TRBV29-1 SVGGGGQETQY
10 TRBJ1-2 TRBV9 ASSVGVNGYT
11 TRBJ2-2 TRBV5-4 ASSSPGQAELF
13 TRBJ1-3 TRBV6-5 ASSLTGDSGNTIY
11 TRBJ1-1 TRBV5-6 ASSLPDTSEAF
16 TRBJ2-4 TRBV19 ASSPRTGGSGAKNIQY
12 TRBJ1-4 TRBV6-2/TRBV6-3 ASSYGQAYEKLF
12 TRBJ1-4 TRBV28 ASSLRGRAEKLF
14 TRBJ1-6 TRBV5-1 ASSLTQGAGNSPLH
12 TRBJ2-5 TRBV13 ASSFGLAGETQY
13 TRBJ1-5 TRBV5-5 ASSLGQFSNQPQH
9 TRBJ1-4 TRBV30 AWSRTGVMF
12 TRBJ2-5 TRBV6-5 ASSSWTSRETQY
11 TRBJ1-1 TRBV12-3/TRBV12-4 ASSPQGAGEAF